This TCR beta chain originates from a study of Ad26.COV2.S vaccination and SARS-CoV-2 variants. Study-wide findings and caveats: Substantial breadth was reportedly displayed by spike-specific CD8+ and CD4+ T cell responses after vaccination.

Assay: immunoSEQ multiplex PCR; the TCRdb copy retains only in-frame clones and omits some. The table shows 350,000 to 400,000 clones, with approximately 90% occurring only once. This clone turned up a few times. Its specificity is not known. The sample's treatment: roughly 18 received Ad26.COV2.S at low or high dose, single or two shots; about 5 received placebo; per-sample allocation not given. Each sample was drawn 63 days after the first injection (of vaccine or placebo). The receptor was derived from a person aged 18-60 years who received the Ad26.COV2.S COVID-19 vaccine or a placebo. Specimen: peripheral blood, collected in a trial of Ad26.COV2.S vaccine versus placebo.

Written as DNA, the CDR3 is TGTGCCAGCAGCTTGGATGGCGACGAGCAGTACTTC. It translates to CASSLDGDEQYF. The V call is TRBV7-9, the J call TRBJ2-7, with unresolved D. Per germline, CDR1 SEHNR and CDR2 FQNEAQ (reference sequence). This CDR3 has 12 residues. The V gene lost 3 bases and the J gene lost 5 bases, with 8 bases spanning the gap. The full variable domain, completed using reference TRBV7-9 and TRBJ2-7, is DTGVSQNPRHKITKRGQNVTFRCDPISEHNRLYWYRQTLGQGPEFLTYFQNEAQLEKSRLLSDRFSAERPKGSFSTLEIQRTEQGDSAMYLCASSLDGDEQYFGPGTRLTVT.